This T cell receptor (beta chain) was identified in a study of naive and memory T cell subsets (dated by TCRdb to the late 2010s). About the investigation overall: An open-source, UMI-based TCR alpha and beta sequencing pipeline was applied to sorted naive and memory peripheral blood T cell subsets. The functional CMV T cell responses agreed completely with IgG serology results. RNA was DNase-treated and reverse transcribed with TCR constant-region primers, mostly using SuperScript III.

Points on this clonotype: Its antigen is not yet known. No base-level quality is on record; no much larger clone is a single base apart.

The library was obtained by UMI-ligation and nested PCR. The beta constant-region primer was an equimolar mix of two oligonucleotides covering both TRBC1 and TRBC2. Four rounds of PCR, combining the SP2 primer with nested alpha and beta constant-region primers, were used to amplify the ligated cDNA. A single-stranded oligonucleotide bearing the SP2 primer plus a 12-nucleotide UMI was ligated onto the 3' end of the cDNA by T4 RNA ligase 1. The ligation reaction was incubated at 16°C for about 19-24 hours. PCR2 was typically performed as a SYBR Green qPCR and was stopped at a predetermined threshold so that over-amplification was prevented. Agencourt AMPure XP magnetic beads were used for all purifications after the first. Libraries were quantified by Qubit and checked on a TapeStation, with a main peak expected near 650 bp. Pooled libraries were sequenced on an Illumina MiSeq with v2 2x251 paired-end kits, typically giving roughly 1-2.3 million reads per sample. Each sample's library went into the pool at roughly 4.4 nM, and roughly 5-7.5% PhiX was added to help with cluster recognition. In the paper's pipeline: Decombinator assigned V and J genes to Demultiplexor-processed FASTQ reads by tag matching, allowing a single base-pair mismatch. Collapsinator used UMIs to correct both sequencing errors and frequency errors arising from PCR heterogeneity. TCRs were translated and CDR3s were extracted from the conserved cysteine to the FGXG phenylalanine by CDR3Translator, with non-productive sequences being flagged. Repertoires were subsampled to equal numbers of UMI-defined TCRs before Gini, Shannon entropy and inverse Simpson indices were calculated. Within the linear range, a power law was fitted by maximum likelihood to the distributions of clonotype abundance. On one naive CD8 sample, the pipeline and MIGEC gave similar UMI counts, unique TCR numbers and clonal distributions. One analysis removed from the naive repertoire any naive TCRs that were also found in any memory subset from the same donor. Repertoires were searched for around 7,300 CMV-associated CDR3 sequences compiled from VDJdb and a published dataset. Using fastp trimming at Q25 and MiXCR clonotype assembly, TCRdb reanalyzed the public sequencing data and kept in-frame beta chains. Rows with a matching CDR3 protein are joined into one entry that keeps the most common DNA and genes. TCRdb, rather than the study authors, made the V and J calls. For this sample the table gives some 82,000 distinct CDR3 sequences, of which roughly 10% were detected only once. Around 0.13% of the sample rests with the top ten.

From the second PCR step on, the TCR alpha and beta chain libraries were amplified in separate reactions. The CMV status of each donor was determined by measuring IFNgamma production from CD4+ T cells after fresh PBMCs had been stimulated overnight with CMV viral lysate. CD4 T cells were positively selected using Miltenyi beads, after which CD8 T cells were positively selected from the CD4-negative fraction. Cells were stained for CD3, CD4, CD8, CD45RA, CD27 and a live/dead dye and were sorted on a BD Aria II into four subsets based on CD45RA and CD27. Blood was obtained from a few healthy volunteers, and the blood from each volunteer was fractionated into CD4 and CD8 T cells and subsequently into four differentiation subsets. Around 130 ml of peripheral blood was collected from each donor, and PBMC were isolated by Ficoll-Paque PLUS density-gradient centrifugation. The sorted cells were lysed in RLT buffer, after which RNA was extracted using a Qiagen RNeasy kit and kept at -80 degrees C.

From the cysteine up to the phenylalanine, the CDR3 has a length of 12 residues. CDR3 DNA only is kept here, 36 bases in frame from base 1. V is clipped by 3 bases and J by 11 bases, and the sequence between their germline boundaries is 8 bases long. Based on the germline V gene (reference sequence), the CDR1 and CDR2 sequences are PRHDT and FYEKMQ. Broader findings and caveats from the paper: TCR abundance followed a power law with an exponent that was different for naive and memory subsets but consistent across the three individuals. The repertoire findings for the naive and memory subsets could not be validated against a ground truth, as none was available. After error correction, only a single occurrence was seen for over 85% of naive TCR sequences, so much steeper abundance distributions were produced than in memory subsets. Each clonotype was defined as a single alpha or beta chain sequence rather than as a paired alpha/beta receptor. A few larger clonotypes were present in naive repertoires, particularly the CD8 repertoires, and these clonotypes were possibly memory cells re-expressing CD45RA. Gini index rose and Shannon and inverse Simpson diversity fell from naive through CM, EM and EMRA in both CD4 and CD8 cells. RNA-based TCR counts may be influenced by expression changes linked to T cell activation and differentiation.

The clonotype was recovered from a human donor in good health. The specimen sequenced was naive CD4+ T cells from blood. The cell subset or site label of this sample denotes: naive T cells, CD45RA high CD27+. The chain was built from TRBV13 and TRBJ1-6, with the D gene not clear enough to name. Here is the DNA: TGTGCCAGCAGCTTTTCCTGGGCACCCCTCCACTTT. This is translated as CASSFSWAPLHF.